This T cell receptor beta chain was recovered during a study of cytomegalovirus exposure and HLA in healthy donors (dated by TCRdb to the late 2010s). In terms of the full investigation: An earlier analysis of approximately 640 of the donors reported approximately 300 Gb of sequence data and some 120 million unique TCR beta sequences from about 180 million T cells. Approximately 300 gigabases of sequencing data and around 90 million unique TCR sequences made up an early release that covered approximately 700 HLA-typed donors. Among the roughly 380 genotyped donors, approximately 77% belonged to the genetic ancestry cluster associated with self-reported Caucasian donors. The aim of the study was to test whether cataloging public T cell receptors could identify signatures of past pathogen exposure. Using immunosequencing, the study profiled T cell repertoires from 550 to 750 subjects and related those repertoires to cytomegalovirus serostatus. A separate validation cohort of roughly 110 different subjects was used in addition to the 666-subject first cohort. The study combined high-throughput TCR immunosequencing, statistical association of individual TCRs with disease status, and machine learning to predict cytomegalovirus infection status. A later analysis re-examined previously published TCR beta repertoires from more than 600 donors and added high-resolution HLA genotyping to investigate patterns of TCR occurrence. In the later analysis, no new phenotypic data were used to find candidate immune exposures; instead, reliance was placed on TCR beta sequences and their occurrence across donors. An earlier analysis of 587 of the donors used high-throughput TCR beta sequencing to judge whether each TCR beta V gene segment behaved as functional or pseudogenic. Alongside the repertoire data, information on donor age, sex, ethnicity and CMV serostatus was compiled. Genome-wide SNP genotypes for about 65% of the roughly 670 donors were used in a later genetic analysis, which treated that subset as a discovery cohort. Every repertoire in the discovery cohort had been generated on one and the same sequencing platform. Class I and class II HLA loci were covered by the typing at four-digit resolution. The number of typed donors differed by locus: roughly 629-640 for A, B, C, DRB1 and DQB1; some 500 for DQA1; some 610 for DPA1; and some 470 for DPB1. Roughly 5 DR-DQ haplotypes were handled as single units for association and clustering because linkage in the cohort was strong. On average, around 240,000 unique TCR beta nucleotide sequences were sequenced per donor among about 400 genotyped donors of the cohort, with roughly 18% of those sequences being non-productive.

The cohort was made up of roughly 670 healthy bone marrow donors. All cohort members were sampled while nominally healthy, although unrecorded immune exposures were likely present. Of the 666 cohort members, roughly 300 had positive CMV serostatus and about 330 had negative CMV serostatus, and CMV serostatus was not recorded for the donor. A peripheral blood sample was provided by each donor, and peripheral blood mononuclear cells were used for TCR beta sequencing. The Qiagen DNeasy Blood Extraction Kit was used to extract genomic DNA from the blood cell samples. Receptors were amplified or captured by the immunoSEQ multiplex PCR assay. The multiplex PCR relied on a mix of 60 forward primers for TCR Vbeta segments and 13 reverse primers for TCR Jbeta segments. The CDR3 region of rearranged TCR beta genes was amplified from genomic DNA with a multiplex PCR assay. The amplified TCR beta libraries were sequenced on the Illumina HiSeq System as 87-base-pair reads. The study's own analysis went as follows. In a later analysis, approximately 74 million unique TCR beta chains were counted across the 650 to 700 repertoires, and about 10 million of these chains were shared by at least two donors. Raw reads were error-corrected and collapsed into unique sequences with a nearest-neighbor algorithm that merged closely related sequences to remove PCR and sequencing errors. CDR3 sequences were aligned to IMGT reference sequences to assign V, D and J gene segments. For a sequence to be retained, a match of at least six nucleotides was required to both a V gene segment and a J gene segment. Rearrangements were called productive when the CDR3 lacked stop codons and stayed in frame with V and J; all others were non-productive. CDR3 was defined according to IMGT convention as the region running from the second conserved V-encoded cysteine to the conserved J-encoded phenylalanine. The earlier analysis of fewer than 750 of the donors excluded sequences that lacked an unambiguous match to a single V gene segment. In an earlier analysis of roughly 600 of the donors, a V segment was called functional when productive rearrangements were above 56.7%, and segregating when the standard deviation between donors exceeded 5%. To diagnose cytomegalovirus status from the catalog of TCR beta chain sequences, a statistical classification framework was built. A later analysis assigned V and J genes by comparing TCR nucleotide sequences with IMGT/GENE-DB human TR gene sequences. In a later analysis, CDR3 sequences and most-parsimonious VDJ recombination scenarios were assigned using the TCRdist pipeline. A later analysis defined each TCR beta chain by its CDR3 amino acid sequence plus V-gene family, and excluded reads lacking a unique V-gene family. A later analysis removed roughly 590 highly shared, low-generation-probability nucleotide sequences to deal with suspected cross-contamination and a sequencing artifact. A later analysis calculated a clonal expansion index for each public chain from normalized within-repertoire ranks of inferred template counts. In a later analysis, generation probabilities were computed using a VDJ recombination model fitted to out-of-frame rearrangements, and the results were checked against IGoR. Hypergeometric tests were used in a later analysis to score TCR-TCR, TCR-HLA and TCR-CMV co-occurrence, with a repertoire-size bias correction applied to the TCR pairs. In a later analysis, false discovery rates were estimated by permuting HLA or CMV assignments 20 times. In a later analysis, co-occurring TCRs were grouped using DBSCAN, and TCRdist sequence similarity was added for clustering within HLA-allele-positive subsets. Repertoires with fewer than 30,000 or more than 120,000 public chains, plus five repertoires with anomalous nucleotide sharing, were excluded from co-occurrence clustering. In TCRdb, the immuneACCESS table is reduced to in-frame sequences with V and J assigned. These tables do not hold every clone; where another copy was compared, an unresolved V gene accounts for under half, and the others remain unexplained. Clonal size and the V and J genes are those of that table, whereas D and trimming came from the DNA. This sample lists 55,000 to 65,000 clones; 65% to 90% were detected once. Together, the top ten hold 1.6% of the sample.

Summary of the overall study and its limitations: According to a later genetic analysis, donors in an Asian-associated ancestry cluster had fewer N-insertions in productive TCRs than the approximately 690-donor mean. Because HLA typing was unavailable for some donors at each locus, only the typed subset was used in association tests. According to the authors, the approach could potentially be generalized to other disease states and immunological phenotypes. A later genetic analysis associated a missense DCLRE1C variant with V-gene and J-gene trimming of TCR beta chains, and an independent cohort replicated the association. According to a later analysis, most CMV-associated TCR beta chains appeared to be HLA-restricted, and the HLA associations seemed to be driven largely by CMV exposure. Most TCR sequences were seen in very few donors, while some public TCRs were found in many individuals. A later analysis found that TCR association rates varied across HLA loci, with DRB1 alleles showing the most associated TCRs and HLA-C alleles the fewest. In an earlier analysis of 500 to 650 of the donors, most TCR beta V segments appeared in productive rearrangements about 90% or about 30% of the time, broadly matching IMGT annotations. Assigning TCR associations to individual alleles was difficult when HLA alleles, especially DR and DQ, strongly co-occurred. The only immune exposure information available for the cohort was CMV serostatus. In this cohort, only TCR beta chains were sequenced, and detectable features were limited by the absence of alpha or paired-chain data. Roughly uniform sequencing depth across donors was assumed in presence/absence analyses, although this assumption may not hold. In the study, 150 to 200 TCR beta chains were listed as associated with cytomegalovirus. Correlated functional status among segregating V segments might be attributable to linkage disequilibrium, but an unknown experimental factor could not be ruled out. In a later analysis, several top co-occurrence clusters were reported to appear linked to parvovirus B19, influenza, CMV and Epstein-Barr virus. In a later analysis, around 17,000 TCR beta sequences were associated with specific HLA alleles at a false discovery rate of 0.05. Cytomegalovirus status was reported to be diagnosed by the classifier with high specificity and sensitivity in both the original and validation cohorts. A further reported finding was that TCR beta sequences accurately predicted the HLA-A and HLA-B alleles for most subjects in the first cohort. A few of the identified cytomegalovirus-associated TCR beta chains were confirmed in vitro to be specific for cytomegalovirus antigens. A cluster of highly shared sequence variants was judged likely to represent a technical artifact of the sequencing pipeline. Over 15 rarely observed V segments, including chromosome 9 orphons, were excluded from the earlier analysis of some 590 of the donors because counts were too low. A later analysis found that HLA-associated TCR beta chains were more clonally expanded and had lower generation probabilities than equally common non-associated chains. Because the 87-base-pair reads could not distinguish some IMGT-functional V segments, including TRBV6-2 and TRBV6-3, those segments were excluded.

For this clone: Its antigen has not been determined. The sample holds no much larger clone one base away, and base qualities are not on file.

Per the germline V gene, SGHDT is the CDR1 and YYEEEE is the CDR2. Including cysteine and phenylalanine, the CDR3 has 15 amino acids. The sequence is cut down to CDR3 DNA, 45 bases in frame from base 1. Unmatched junction bases come to 7, with V trimmed by 1 base and J by 5 bases. The clonotype originates from a human donor in good health. Sequencing was carried out using PBMCs. Rearrangement joined TRBV5-6 to TRBJ1-1; 8 central nucleotides agree with TRBD1. CDR3 protein: CASSLQPGQGTEAFF. The sequenced DNA is TGTGCCAGCAGCTTGCAACCAGGACAGGGTACTGAAGCTTTCTTT.